This entry is about one T cell receptor (beta chain). The cohort comprised adults aged 18 to 89 years residing in about two dozen US areas. Clinical history reported by participants formed the basis on which cohorts were assigned. The data are from a study of blood T cell repertoires in COVID-19. Study as a whole: Donors in the United States, Italy and Spain gave samples during acute or convalescent COVID-19. PBMCs, B-cell-depleted T cells, or T cells provided the cDNA or gDNA that made up the material.

Measured with immunoSEQ multiplex PCR; TCRdb has only the in-frame clones, and not every one. The repertoire holds approximately 300,000 clones, with just over 85% as singletons. This CDR3 region has 15 residues. Germline V gene data show CDR1 as GTSNPN and CDR2 as SVGIG (reference sequence). The junction had 11 bases not matched to a gene; V was cut back by 4 bases and J by 4 bases. The specimen was PBMCs or T cells enriched from blood (not recorded which). The gene calls are TRBV30 and TRBJ1-2, with TRBD1 matching 8 bases. This clonotype was obtained from a woman aged 18-29 years who had recovered from COVID-19. The CDR3 sequence is CAWIRPDRVIYGYTF. CDR3 DNA: TGTGCCTGGATACGCCCGGACAGGGTCATCTATGGCTACACCTTC.